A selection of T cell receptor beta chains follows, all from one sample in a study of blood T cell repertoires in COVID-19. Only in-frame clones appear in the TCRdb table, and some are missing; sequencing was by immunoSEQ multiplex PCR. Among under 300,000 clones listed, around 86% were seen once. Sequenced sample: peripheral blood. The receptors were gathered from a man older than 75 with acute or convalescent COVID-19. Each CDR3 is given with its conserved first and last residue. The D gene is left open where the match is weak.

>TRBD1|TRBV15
CATSRLQGARDEKLFF
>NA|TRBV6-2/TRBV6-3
CASSYPGVRNSPLHF
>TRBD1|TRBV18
CASSGGTAYQPQHF
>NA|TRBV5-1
CASSPSKDTEAFF
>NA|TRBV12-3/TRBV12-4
CASSPDSSYEQYF
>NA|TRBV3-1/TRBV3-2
CASSFSAGVRAEAFF
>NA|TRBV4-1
CASSQEETGDYGYTF
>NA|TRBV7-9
CASSLTGTVGEKLFF
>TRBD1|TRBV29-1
CSVHGQGSAQHF
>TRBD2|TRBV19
CASRTSGRPNEQFF
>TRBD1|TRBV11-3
CASSRVTGGGRSEQFF
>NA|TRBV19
CASSIDGAGGNYGYTF
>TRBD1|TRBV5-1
CASSLSGTENQPQHF
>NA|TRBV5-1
CASSLEAAIPGTQYF
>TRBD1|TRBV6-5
CASGRDRGYEQYF
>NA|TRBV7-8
CASSYDRPPSYEQYF
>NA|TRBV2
CASRLLRPPGVHSNQPQHF
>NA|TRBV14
CASSQRQLQETQYF
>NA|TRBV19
CATREGGGTNEKLFF
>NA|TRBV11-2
CASSLDGRSRGFSYEQYF
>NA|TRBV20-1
CSATGNEQYF
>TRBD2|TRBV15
CATSRSPGLAGVSETQYF
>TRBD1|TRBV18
CASSRDRPNTEAFF